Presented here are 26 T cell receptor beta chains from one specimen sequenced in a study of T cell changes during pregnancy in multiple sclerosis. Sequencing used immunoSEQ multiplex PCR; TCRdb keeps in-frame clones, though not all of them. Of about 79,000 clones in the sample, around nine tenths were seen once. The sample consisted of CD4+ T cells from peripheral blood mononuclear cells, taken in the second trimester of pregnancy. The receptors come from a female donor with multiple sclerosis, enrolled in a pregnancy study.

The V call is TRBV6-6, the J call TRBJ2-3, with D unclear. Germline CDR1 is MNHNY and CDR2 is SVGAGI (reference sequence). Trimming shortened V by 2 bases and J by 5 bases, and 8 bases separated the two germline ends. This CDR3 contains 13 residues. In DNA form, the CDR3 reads TGTGCCAGCAGTTACCGAGTCATAGATACGCAGTATTTT. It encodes CASSYRVIDTQYF.

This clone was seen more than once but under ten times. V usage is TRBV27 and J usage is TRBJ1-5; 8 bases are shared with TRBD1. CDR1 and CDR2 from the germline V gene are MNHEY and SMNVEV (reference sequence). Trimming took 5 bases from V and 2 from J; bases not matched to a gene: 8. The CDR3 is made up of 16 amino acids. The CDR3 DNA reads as TGTGCCAGCAGTAGAACAGGGGGTGTTCGCAATCAGCCCCAGCATTTT. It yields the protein CASSRTGGVRNQPQHF.

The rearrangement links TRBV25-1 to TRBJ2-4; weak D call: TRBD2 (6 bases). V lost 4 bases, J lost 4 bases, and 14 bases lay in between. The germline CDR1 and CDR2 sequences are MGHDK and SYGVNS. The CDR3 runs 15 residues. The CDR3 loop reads CASSAIGDSKNIQYF. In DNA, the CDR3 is TGTGCCAGCAGTGCCATTGGGGACTCTAAAAACATTCAGTACTTC.

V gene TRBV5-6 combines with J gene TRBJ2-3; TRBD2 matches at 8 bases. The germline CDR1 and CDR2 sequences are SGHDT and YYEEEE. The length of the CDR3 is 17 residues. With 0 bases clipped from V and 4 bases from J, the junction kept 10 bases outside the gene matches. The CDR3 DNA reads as TGTGCCAGCAGCTTGGCGGTCGGGGGGGGCCGTGCAGATACGCAGTATTTT. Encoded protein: CASSLAVGGGRADTQYF.

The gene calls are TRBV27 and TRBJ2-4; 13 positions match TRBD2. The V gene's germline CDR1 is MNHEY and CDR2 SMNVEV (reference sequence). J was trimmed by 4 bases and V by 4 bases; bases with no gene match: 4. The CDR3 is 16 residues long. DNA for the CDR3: TGTGCCAGCAGTTCACTAGCGGGGGGGGAAAAAAACATTCAGTACTTC. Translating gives CASSSLAGGEKNIQYF.

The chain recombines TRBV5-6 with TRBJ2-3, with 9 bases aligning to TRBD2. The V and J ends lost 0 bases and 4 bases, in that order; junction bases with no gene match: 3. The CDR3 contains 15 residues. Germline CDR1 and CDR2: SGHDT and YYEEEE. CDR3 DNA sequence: TGTGCCAGCAGCTTGGTGGCGGGGGGGGCAGATACGCAGTATTTT. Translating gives CASSLVAGGADTQYF.

CDR3 amino acids: CASTGQVATNEKLFF. The CDR3 DNA is TGTGCCAGTACCGGACAGGTAGCAACTAATGAAAAACTGTTTTTT. This rearrangement joins TRBV19 to TRBJ1-4, with 7 nucleotides matching TRBD1. CDR1 and CDR2 from the germline V gene are LNHDA and SQIVND (reference sequence). The length of the CDR3 is 15 residues. V was clipped by 7 bases and J by 0 bases; unmatched bases: 5.

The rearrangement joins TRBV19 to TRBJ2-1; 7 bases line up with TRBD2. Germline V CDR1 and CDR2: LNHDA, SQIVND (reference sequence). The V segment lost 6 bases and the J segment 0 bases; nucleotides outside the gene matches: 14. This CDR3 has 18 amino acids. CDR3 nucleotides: TGTGCCAGTAGCCAAACCGGGACTAACCGACTCTCCTACAATGAGCAGTTCTTC. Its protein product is CASSQTGTNRLSYNEQFF.

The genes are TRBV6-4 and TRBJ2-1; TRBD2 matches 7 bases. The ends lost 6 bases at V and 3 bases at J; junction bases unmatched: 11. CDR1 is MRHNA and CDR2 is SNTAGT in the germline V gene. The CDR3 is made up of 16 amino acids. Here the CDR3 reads CASSYPAGVRYNEQFF. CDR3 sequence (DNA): TGTGCCAGCAGCTACCCTGCGGGAGTGCGCTACAATGAGCAGTTCTTC.

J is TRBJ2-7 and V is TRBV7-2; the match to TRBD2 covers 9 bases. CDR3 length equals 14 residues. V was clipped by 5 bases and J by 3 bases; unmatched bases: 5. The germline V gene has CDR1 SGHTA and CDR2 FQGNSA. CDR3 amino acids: CASSDRGGGYEQYF. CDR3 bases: TGTGCCAGCAGCGACCGCGGGGGGGGCTACGAGCAGTACTTC.

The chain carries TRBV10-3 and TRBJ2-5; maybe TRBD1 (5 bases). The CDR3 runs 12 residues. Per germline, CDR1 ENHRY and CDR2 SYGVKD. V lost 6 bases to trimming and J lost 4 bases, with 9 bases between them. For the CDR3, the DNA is TGTGCCATCAGCCCCGACAGAGAGACCCAGTACTTC. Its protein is CAISPDRETQYF.

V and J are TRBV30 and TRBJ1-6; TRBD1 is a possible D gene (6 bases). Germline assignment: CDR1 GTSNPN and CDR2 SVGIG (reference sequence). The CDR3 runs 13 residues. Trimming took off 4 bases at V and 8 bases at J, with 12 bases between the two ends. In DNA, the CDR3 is TGTGCCTGGATAGGGGGAAGAGATTCACCCCTCCACTTT. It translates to CAWIGGRDSPLHF.

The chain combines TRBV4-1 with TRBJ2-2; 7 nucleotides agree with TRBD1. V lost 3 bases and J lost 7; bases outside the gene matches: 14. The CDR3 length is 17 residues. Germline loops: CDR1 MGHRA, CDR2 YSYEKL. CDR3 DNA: TGCGCCAGCAGCCATCCCGCCCGACACAGGGGACACGGGGAGCTGTTTTTT. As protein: CASSHPARHRGHGELFF.

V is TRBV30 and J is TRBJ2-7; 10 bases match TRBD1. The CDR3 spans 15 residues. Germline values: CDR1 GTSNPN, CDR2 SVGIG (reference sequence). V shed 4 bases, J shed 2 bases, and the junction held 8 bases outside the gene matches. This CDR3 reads CAWKLSGTGAYEQYF. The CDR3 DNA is TGTGCCTGGAAACTCTCCGGGACAGGGGCCTACGAGCAGTACTTC.

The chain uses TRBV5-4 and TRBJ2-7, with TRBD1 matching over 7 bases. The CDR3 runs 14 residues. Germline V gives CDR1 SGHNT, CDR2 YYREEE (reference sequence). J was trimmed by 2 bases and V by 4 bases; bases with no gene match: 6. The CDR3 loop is CASSTTGTAYEQYF. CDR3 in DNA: TGTGCCAGCAGCACGACCGGGACAGCCTACGAGCAGTACTTC.

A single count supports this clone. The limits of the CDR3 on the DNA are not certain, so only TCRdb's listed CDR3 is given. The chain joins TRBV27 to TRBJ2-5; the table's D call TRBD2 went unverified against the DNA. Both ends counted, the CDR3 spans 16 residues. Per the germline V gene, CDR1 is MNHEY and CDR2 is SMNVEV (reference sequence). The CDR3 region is CASSLGTGLAGETQYF.

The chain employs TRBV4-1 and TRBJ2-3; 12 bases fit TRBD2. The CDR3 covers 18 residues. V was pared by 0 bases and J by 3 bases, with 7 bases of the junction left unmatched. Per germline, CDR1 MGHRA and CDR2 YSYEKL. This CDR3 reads CASSQDSLLAGGTDTQYF. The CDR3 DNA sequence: TGCGCCAGCAGCCAAGACTCATTACTAGCGGGGGGAACAGATACGCAGTATTTT.

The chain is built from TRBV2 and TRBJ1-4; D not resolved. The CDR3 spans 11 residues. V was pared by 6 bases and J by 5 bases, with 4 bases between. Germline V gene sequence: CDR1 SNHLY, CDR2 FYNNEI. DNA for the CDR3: TGTGCCAGCAGAGCCAATGAAAAACTGTTTTTT. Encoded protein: CASRANEKLFF.

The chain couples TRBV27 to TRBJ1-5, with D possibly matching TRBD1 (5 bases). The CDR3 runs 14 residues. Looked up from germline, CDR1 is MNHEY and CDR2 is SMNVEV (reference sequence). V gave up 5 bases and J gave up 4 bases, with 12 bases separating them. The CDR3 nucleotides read TGTGCCAGCAGTCCCCGACAGACTAATCAGCCCCAGCATTTT. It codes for CASSPRQTNQPQHF.

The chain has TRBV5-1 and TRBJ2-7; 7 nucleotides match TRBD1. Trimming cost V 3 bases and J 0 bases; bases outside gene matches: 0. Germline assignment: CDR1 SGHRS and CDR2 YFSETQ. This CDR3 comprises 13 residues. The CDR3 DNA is TGCGCCAGCAGCTCAGGGGGCTCCTACGAGCAGTACTTC. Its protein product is CASSSGGSYEQYF. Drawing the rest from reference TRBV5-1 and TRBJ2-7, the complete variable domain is KAGVTQTPRYLIKTRGQQVTLSCSPISGHRSVSWYQQTPGQGLQFLFEYFSETQRNKGNFPGRFSGRQFSNSRSEMNVSTLELGDSALYLCASSSGGSYEQYFGPGTRLTVT.

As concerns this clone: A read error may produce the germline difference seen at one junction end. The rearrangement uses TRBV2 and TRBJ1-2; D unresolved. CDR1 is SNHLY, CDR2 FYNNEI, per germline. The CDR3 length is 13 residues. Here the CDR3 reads CASSEGRLYGYTF. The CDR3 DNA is TGTGCCAGCAGCGAAGGGCGACTCTATGGCTACACCTTC.

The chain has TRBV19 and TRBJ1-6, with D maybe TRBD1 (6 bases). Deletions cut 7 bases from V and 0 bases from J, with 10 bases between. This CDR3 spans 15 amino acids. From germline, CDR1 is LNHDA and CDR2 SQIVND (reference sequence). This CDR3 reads CASNSRGSYNSPLHF. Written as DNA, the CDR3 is TGTGCCAGTAACAGCAGGGGCTCCTATAATTCACCCCTCCACTTT.

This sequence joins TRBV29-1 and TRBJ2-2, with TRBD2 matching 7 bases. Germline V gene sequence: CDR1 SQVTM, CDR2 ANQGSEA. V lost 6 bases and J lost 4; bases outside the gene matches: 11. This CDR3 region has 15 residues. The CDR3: CSVREGRFGTGELFF. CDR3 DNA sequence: TGCAGCGTCAGGGAGGGTCGTTTTGGCACCGGGGAGCTGTTTTTT.

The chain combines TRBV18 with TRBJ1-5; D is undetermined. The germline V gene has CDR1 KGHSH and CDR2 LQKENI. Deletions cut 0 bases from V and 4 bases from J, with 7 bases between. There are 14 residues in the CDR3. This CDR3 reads CASSPPSGNQPQHF. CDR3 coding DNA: TGTGCCAGCTCACCACCGTCGGGAAATCAGCCCCAGCATTTT. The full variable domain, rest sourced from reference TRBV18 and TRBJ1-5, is NAGVMQNPRHLVRRRGQEARLRCSPMKGHSHVYWYRQLPEEGLKFMVYLQKENIIDESGMPKERFSAEFPKEGPSILRIQQVVRGDSAAYFCASSPPSGNQPQHFGDGTRLSIL.

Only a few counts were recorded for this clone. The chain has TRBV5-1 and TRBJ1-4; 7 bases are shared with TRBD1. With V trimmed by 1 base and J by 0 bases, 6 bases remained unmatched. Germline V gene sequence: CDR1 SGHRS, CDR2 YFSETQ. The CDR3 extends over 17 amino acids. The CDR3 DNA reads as TGCGCCAGCAGCTTGTCCGGGACAGCTGCAACTAATGAAAAACTGTTTTTT. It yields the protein CASSLSGTAATNEKLFF.

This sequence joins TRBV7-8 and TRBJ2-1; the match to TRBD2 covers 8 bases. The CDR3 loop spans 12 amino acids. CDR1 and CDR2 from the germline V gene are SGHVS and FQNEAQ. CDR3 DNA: TGTGTTAGCGGGGCTTTGGACAATGAGCAGTTCTTC. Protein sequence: CVSGALDNEQFF. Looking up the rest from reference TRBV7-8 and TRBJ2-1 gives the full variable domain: GAGVSQSPRYKVAKRGQDVALRCDPISGHVSLFWYQQALGQGPEFLTYFQNEAQLDKSGLPSDRFFAERPEGSVSTLKIQRTQQEDSAVYLCVSGALDNEQFFGPGTRLTVL.